What follows are 20 T cell receptor beta chains derived from one specimen sequenced in a study of cytomegalovirus exposure and HLA in healthy donors. The PCR used 60 Vbeta and 13 Jbeta primers. Sequencing was performed with immunoSEQ multiplex PCR; in TCRdb, only in-frame clones are kept and a portion is missing. The sample has 25,000 to 40,000 clones. Sequenced input: PBMCs. The receptors derive from a female donor in good health and CMV-seronegative.

The rearrangement joins TRBV29-1 to TRBJ1-2, with 9 positions matching TRBD1. J gave up 7 bases and V 2 bases, and 2 bases lay outside the gene matches. Germline-derived CDR1 and CDR2 are SQVTM and ANQGSEA. The CDR3 runs to 12 residues. The CDR3 region has the DNA TGCAGCGTTGAATTACAGGGGGCTGGCTACACCTTC. The encoded protein is CSVELQGAGYTF.

This chain connects TRBV4-3 to TRBJ1-2, with 9 bases identical to TRBD1. Per the germline V gene, CDR1 is LGHNA and CDR2 is YSLEER. The CDR3 runs 15 residues. Trimming cost V 4 bases and J 3 bases; bases outside gene matches: 6. CDR3 loop: CASSLSDRGDYGYTF. The CDR3 bases are TGCGCCAGCAGCCTGTCGGACAGGGGAGACTATGGCTACACCTTC.

This clone shows up as medium-sized (0.01 to 0.1%) by frequency. The chain links TRBV5-1 to TRBJ1-1; the D gene is possibly TRBD1 (5 bases). V was shortened by 4 bases and J by 2 bases, with 9 bases between the two germline ends. Germline V lookup: CDR1 SGHRS, CDR2 YFSETQ. This CDR3 is 13 amino acids long. The CDR3 DNA follows: TGCGCCAGCAGCGCGGGGGATAACACTGAAGCTTTCTTT. Translation: CASSAGDNTEAFF.

The chain is built from TRBV5-4 and TRBJ2-1; weak D call: TRBD1 (6 bases). The germline gives CDR1 SGHNT, CDR2 YYREEE (reference sequence). Between the trimmed V and J ends, which lost 4 bases and 10 bases, there was a span of 15 bases. This CDR3 comprises 13 residues. CDR3 region: CASSPPQGNEQFF. The DNA for the CDR3 is TGTGCCAGCAGCCCGCCCCAGGGGAACGAGCAGTTCTTC.

J is TRBJ1-6 and V is TRBV2; 9 positions agree with TRBD1. In germline, CDR1 is SNHLY, CDR2 FYNNEI. The CDR3 spans 15 residues. V was pared by 7 bases and J by 6 bases, with 7 bases of the junction left unmatched. DNA of the CDR3: TGTGCCAGCACCAACACAGGGGGCGGTAATTCACCCCTCCACTTT. Protein product: CASTNTGGGNSPLHF.

The V gene is TRBV9, the J gene TRBJ2-3; TRBD2 matches 11 bases. The CDR3 has 16 amino acids. V shed 3 bases, J shed 5 bases, and the junction held 8 bases outside the gene matches. CDR1 and CDR2 from the germline V gene are SGDLS and YYNGEE. The CDR3 coding sequence is TGTGCCAGCAGCGCACAACTAGCGGGGGAGGTAGATACGCAGTATTTT. It codes for CASSAQLAGEVDTQYF.

The rearrangement uses TRBV13 and TRBJ1-4; D remains unclear. Germline V gene data show CDR1 as PRHDT and CDR2 as FYEKMQ (reference sequence). This CDR3 comprises 14 residues. V gave up 3 bases and J gave up 8 bases, with 13 bases separating them. The CDR3 is CASSFGTPGEKLFF. The DNA of the CDR3 is TGTGCCAGCAGCTTCGGTACACCGGGAGAAAAACTGTTTTTT.

CDR3 sequence (DNA): TGTGCCAGCAGCCCTAGGGACAGGGGTTCCACCGGGGAGCTGTTTTTT. This codes for CASSPRDRGSTGELFF. The J gene is TRBJ2-2, the V gene TRBV7-9, with 10 bases fitting TRBD1. The CDR3 has 16 residues. Germline CDR1 reads SEHNR; CDR2 reads FQNEAQ (reference sequence). V was clipped by 5 bases and J by 4 bases; unmatched bases: 7.

The rearrangement uses TRBV11-2 and TRBJ2-7, with 7 bases that match TRBD1. The CDR3 length is 15 residues. Germline trimming cut 4 bases from V and 2 bases from J; bases unmatched to any gene: 8. Looked up from germline, CDR1 is SGHAT and CDR2 is FQNNGV. The CDR3 is CASSSLTGVAYEQYF. The CDR3 region has the DNA TGTGCCAGCAGCTCCCTAACAGGGGTCGCCTACGAGCAGTACTTC.

As regards this clone: Germline is not matched at one junction end, which may reflect a read error. J is TRBJ1-3 and V is TRBV9; a weak D match, TRBD1 (5 bases). The germline V gene has CDR1 SGDLS and CDR2 YYNGEE. The CDR3 consists of 15 residues. The DNA for the CDR3 is TGTGCCAGCAGCGTAGACAGGCCTTCTGGAAACACCATACATTTT. Its translation: CASSVDRPSGNTIHF.

This chain links TRBV4-3 with TRBJ2-7; D is possibly TRBD2 (5 bases). The germline V gene encodes CDR1 LGHNA and CDR2 YSLEER. This CDR3 region has 13 residues. Trimming removed 4 bases from V and 7 bases from J, with 14 bases in between. CDR3 loop: CASSPETRNEQYF. CDR3 coding DNA: TGCGCCAGCAGCCCGGAAACTAGGAATGAGCAGTACTTC.

The chain couples TRBV7-2 to TRBJ2-7; maybe TRBD1 (6 bases). CDR3 length: 15 residues. Per the germline V gene, CDR1 is SGHTA and CDR2 is FQGNSA. V was pared by 6 bases and J by 0 bases, with 15 bases between. The CDR3: CASRRGQTSSYEQYF. In nucleotides, the CDR3 is TGTGCCAGCAGGAGAGGACAGACGAGCTCCTACGAGCAGTACTTC.

V and J are TRBV5-1 and TRBJ2-6; TRBD1 matches at 12 bases. The germline V gene has CDR1 SGHRS and CDR2 YFSETQ. This CDR3 contains 19 residues. Trimming cost V 5 bases and J 0 bases; bases outside gene matches: 9. CDR3 nucleotide sequence: TGCGCCAGCAGGGGGGACAGGGGGCGCTTAGCCTCTGGGGCCAACGTCCTGACTTTC. It encodes CASRGDRGRLASGANVLTF.

This chain links TRBV29-1 with TRBJ1-3, with a possible D match to TRBD1 (5 bases). This CDR3 contains 13 residues. CDR1 SQVTM and CDR2 ANQGSEA come from the germline V gene. Trimming pared 7 bases from V and 2 bases from J, leaving 12 bases between. Written as DNA, the CDR3 is TGCAGCGCCGTCCAGGGAACTGGAAACACCATATATTTT. Its protein product is CSAVQGTGNTIYF.

This sequence joins TRBV9 and TRBJ2-1; 7 bases fit TRBD1. V trimming: 3 bases; J trimming: 2 bases; junction bases outside the gene matches: 11. This CDR3 has 17 residues. Germline V gene lookup returns CDR1 SGDLS and CDR2 YYNGEE. This CDR3 is CASSGSLGQSTYNEQFF. The CDR3 nucleotides read TGTGCCAGCAGCGGGAGCTTGGGACAGAGCACCTACAATGAGCAGTTCTTC.

The chain recombines TRBV7-9 with TRBJ2-7; maybe TRBD2 (5 bases). Germline loops: CDR1 SEHNR, CDR2 FQNEAQ (reference sequence). CDR3 length: 14 amino acids. With 1 base removed from V and 0 bases from J, the gap between germline ends came to 7 bases. The CDR3 bases are TGTGCCAGCAGCTTAGGGACTTACTCCTACGAGCAGTACTTC. Translating gives CASSLGTYSYEQYF.

This chain uses TRBV28 with TRBJ2-7; D might be TRBD2 (6 bases). The germline CDR1 and CDR2 sequences are MDHEN and SYDVKM. V lost 7 bases and J lost 7, with 20 bases in between. The CDR3 sequence is 14 residues long. DNA of the CDR3: TGTGCCAGCACCCTCGCGGGGATCTTTGGTGAGCAGTACTTC. It yields the protein CASTLAGIFGEQYF.

This sequence joins TRBV30 and TRBJ1-5, with D perhaps matching TRBD1 (6 bases). V lost 2 bases, J lost 3 bases, and 8 bases lay in between. Germline V CDR1 and CDR2: GTSNPN, SVGIG (reference sequence). There are 13 residues in the CDR3. CDR3 amino acids: CAWSTGPNQPQHF. In nucleotides, the CDR3 is TGTGCCTGGAGTACAGGGCCCAATCAGCCCCAGCATTTT.

The chain couples TRBV19 to TRBJ2-5; D is perhaps TRBD1 (5 bases). The tail of the sequence fits TRBJ2-7 better, so the J call may be wrong. The germline V gene encodes CDR1 LNHDA and CDR2 SQIVND (reference sequence). This CDR3 has 15 residues. CDR3 nucleotides: TGTGCCAGTAGTAAAGGGGCAGGTCCCACCTACGAGCAGTACTTC. Amino acids: CASSKGAGPTYEQYF.

Here the CDR3 DNA reads TGTGCCAGCTCACCACTGGAAGGGAGGGTAGGAAGAGATACGCAGTATTTT. This codes for CASSPLEGRVGRDTQYF. The V and J genes are TRBV18 and TRBJ2-3; 7 nucleotides line up with TRBD2. Germline V gene data show CDR1 as KGHSH and CDR2 as LQKENI. The CDR3 loop spans 17 amino acids. V shed 1 base, J shed 5 bases, and the junction held 12 bases outside the gene matches.